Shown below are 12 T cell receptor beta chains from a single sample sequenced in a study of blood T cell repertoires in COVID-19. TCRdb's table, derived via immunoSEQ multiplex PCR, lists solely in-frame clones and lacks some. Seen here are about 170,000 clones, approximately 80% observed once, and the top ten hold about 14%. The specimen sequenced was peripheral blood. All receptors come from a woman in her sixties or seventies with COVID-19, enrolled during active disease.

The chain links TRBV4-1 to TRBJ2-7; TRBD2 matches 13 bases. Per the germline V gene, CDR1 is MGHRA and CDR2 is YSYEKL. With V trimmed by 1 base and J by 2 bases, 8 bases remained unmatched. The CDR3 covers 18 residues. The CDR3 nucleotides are TGCGCCAGCAGCCAAGTACGGACTAGCGGGGGCCTACCCTACGAGCAGTACGTC. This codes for CASSQVRTSGGLPYEQYV.

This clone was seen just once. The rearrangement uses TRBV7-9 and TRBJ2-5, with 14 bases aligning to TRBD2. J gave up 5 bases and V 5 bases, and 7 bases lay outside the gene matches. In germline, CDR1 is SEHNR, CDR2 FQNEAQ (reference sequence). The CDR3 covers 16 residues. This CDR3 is CASSPRTSGRYETQYF. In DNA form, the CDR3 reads TGTGCCAGCAGCCCACGGACTAGCGGGAGGTATGAGACCCAGTACTTC.

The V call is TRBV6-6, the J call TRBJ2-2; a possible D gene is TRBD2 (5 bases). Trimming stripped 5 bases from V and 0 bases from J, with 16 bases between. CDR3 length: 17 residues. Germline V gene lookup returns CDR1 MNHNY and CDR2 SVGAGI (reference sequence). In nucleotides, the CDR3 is TGTGCCAGCAGTCTTGGCAGCGGAGCGGCGAACACCGGGGAGCTGTTTTTT. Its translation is CASSLGSGAANTGELFF.

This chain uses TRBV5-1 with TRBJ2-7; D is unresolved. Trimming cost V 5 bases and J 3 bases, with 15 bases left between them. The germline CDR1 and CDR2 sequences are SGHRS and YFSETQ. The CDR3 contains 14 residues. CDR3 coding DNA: TGCGCCAGCAGTTCGACTCCGTCAAACTACGAGCAGTACTTC. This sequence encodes CASSSTPSNYEQYF. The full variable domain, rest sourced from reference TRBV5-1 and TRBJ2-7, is KAGVTQTPRYLIKTRGQQVTLSCSPISGHRSVSWYQQTPGQGLQFLFEYFSETQRNKGNFPGRFSGRQFSNSRSEMNVSTLELGDSALYLCASSSTPSNYEQYFGPGTRLTVT.

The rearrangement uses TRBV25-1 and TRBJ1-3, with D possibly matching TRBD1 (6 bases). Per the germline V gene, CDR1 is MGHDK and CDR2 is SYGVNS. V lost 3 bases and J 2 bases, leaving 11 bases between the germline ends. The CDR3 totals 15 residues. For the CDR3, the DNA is TGTGCCAGCAGTGATACAGGGCGGGCTGGAAACACCATATATTTT. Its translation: CASSDTGRAGNTIYF. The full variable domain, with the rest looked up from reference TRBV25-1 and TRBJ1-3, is EADIYQTPRYLVIGTGKKITLECSQTMGHDKMYWYQQDPGMELHLIHYSYGVNSTEKGDLSSESTVSRIRTEHFPLTLESARPSHTSQYLCASSDTGRAGNTIYFGEGSWLTVV.

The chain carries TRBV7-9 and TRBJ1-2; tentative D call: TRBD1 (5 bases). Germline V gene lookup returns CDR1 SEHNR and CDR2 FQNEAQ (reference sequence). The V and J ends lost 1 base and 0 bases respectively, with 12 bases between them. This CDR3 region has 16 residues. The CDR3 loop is CASSLGQTSSNYGYTF. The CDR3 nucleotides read TGTGCCAGCAGCTTAGGACAGACAAGCTCTAACTATGGCTACACCTTC.

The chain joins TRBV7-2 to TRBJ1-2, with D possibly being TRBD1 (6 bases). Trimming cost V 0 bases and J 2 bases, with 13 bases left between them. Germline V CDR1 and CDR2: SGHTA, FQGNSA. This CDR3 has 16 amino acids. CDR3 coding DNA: TGTGCCAGCAGCTTAGCGGTGACAGGTCAAAACTATGGCTACACCTTC. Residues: CASSLAVTGQNYGYTF. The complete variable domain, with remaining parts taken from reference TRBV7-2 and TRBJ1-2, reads GAGVSQSPSNKVTEKGKDVELRCDPISGHTALYWYRQSLGQGLEFLIYFQGNSAPDKSGLPSDRFSAERTGGSVSTLTIQRTQQEDSAVYLCASSLAVTGQNYGYTFGSGTRLTVV.

CDR3 protein: CASSVSGIWGEQYF. The DNA of the CDR3 is TGTGCCAGCAGCGTAAGCGGGATCTGGGGCGAGCAGTACTTC. V gene TRBV7-9 combines with J gene TRBJ2-7; 7 bases align to TRBD2. The CDR3 has 14 residues. CDR1 is SEHNR, CDR2 FQNEAQ, per germline (reference sequence). The ends lost 5 bases at V and 6 bases at J; junction bases unmatched: 10.

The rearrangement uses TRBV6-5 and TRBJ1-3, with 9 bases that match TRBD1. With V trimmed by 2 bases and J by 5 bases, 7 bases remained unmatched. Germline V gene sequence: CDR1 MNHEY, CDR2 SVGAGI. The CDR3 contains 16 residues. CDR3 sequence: CASSYGVQGARNTIYF. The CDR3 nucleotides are TGTGCCAGCAGTTACGGGGTACAGGGGGCGAGAAACACCATATATTTT.

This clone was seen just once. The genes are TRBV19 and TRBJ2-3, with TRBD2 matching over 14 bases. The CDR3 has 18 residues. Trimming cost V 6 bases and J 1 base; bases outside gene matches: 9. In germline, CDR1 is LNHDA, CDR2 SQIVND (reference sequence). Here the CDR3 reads CASRKGLAGVYGTDTQYF. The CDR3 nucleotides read TGTGCCAGTAGGAAGGGACTAGCGGGAGTGTACGGCACAGATACGCAGTATTTT. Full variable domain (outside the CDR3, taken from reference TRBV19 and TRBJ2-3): DGGITQSPKYLFRKEGQNVTLSCEQNLNHDAMYWYRQDPGQGLRLIYYSQIVNDFQKGDIAEGYSVSREKKESFPLTVTSAQKNPTAFYLCASRKGLAGVYGTDTQYFGPGTRLTVL.

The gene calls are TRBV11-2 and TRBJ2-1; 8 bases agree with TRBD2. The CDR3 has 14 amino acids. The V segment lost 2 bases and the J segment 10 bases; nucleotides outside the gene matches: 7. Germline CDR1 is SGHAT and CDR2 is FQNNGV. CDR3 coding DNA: TGTGCCAGCAGCTTAATCGGGAGGGCAGGAGAGCAGTTCTTC. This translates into CASSLIGRAGEQFF.

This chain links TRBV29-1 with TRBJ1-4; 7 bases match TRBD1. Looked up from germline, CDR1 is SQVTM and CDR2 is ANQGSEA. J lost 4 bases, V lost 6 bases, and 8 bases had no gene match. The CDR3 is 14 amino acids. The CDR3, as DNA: TGCAGCGTCGGGGGACAGCAGGTTAATGAAAAACTGTTTTTT. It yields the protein CSVGGQQVNEKLFF.